Following are 19 T cell receptor beta chains from one sample sequenced in a study of blood T cell repertoires in COVID-19. This table comes from immunoSEQ multiplex PCR, and its TCRdb copy is limited to in-frame clones, with some not included. This sample carries over 85,000 clones, roughly 81% of them seen once, and the ten largest clones take about 10%. The specimen was peripheral blood. These receptors were obtained from a man aged 35 to 55 with active or convalescent COVID-19.

The rearrangement links TRBV6-5 to TRBJ2-1, with a weak D call TRBD1 (6 bases). Germline assignment: CDR1 MNHEY and CDR2 SVGAGI. The CDR3 sequence is 14 residues long. Trimming shortened V by 7 bases and J by 0 bases, and 10 bases separated the two germline ends. CDR3 sequence reads: CASTSRGSYNEQFF. CDR3 bases: TGTGCCAGCACCAGCAGGGGCTCCTACAATGAGCAGTTCTTC.

This clone was counted between two and nine times. The chain recombines TRBV2 with TRBJ2-7; a possible D gene is TRBD1 (6 bases). Trimming cost V 8 bases and J 3 bases, with 20 bases left between them. Germline V gives CDR1 SNHLY, CDR2 FYNNEI. There are 15 residues in the CDR3. The DNA of the CDR3 is TGTGCCAGCTTAGGACAGCCGCCTTTGGACTACGAGCAGTACTTC. Translating it yields CASLGQPPLDYEQYF.

V gene TRBV7-8 combines with J gene TRBJ1-4; perhaps TRBD1 as D (6 bases). Germline V gives CDR1 SGHVS, CDR2 FQNEAQ. Trimming pared 5 bases from V and 10 bases from J, leaving 20 bases between. CDR3 length equals 15 residues. CDR3 sequence: CASSITTGGIGKLFF. The CDR3 coding sequence is TGTGCCAGCAGCATCACGACAGGTGGAATTGGAAAACTGTTTTTT.

The CDR3 DNA follows: TGTGCCACCAGCCTCCCGGACAGGGAAAATTCACCCCTCCACTTT. This gives the protein CATSLPDRENSPLHF. The V gene is TRBV15, the J gene TRBJ1-6; 8 bases are shared with TRBD1. Germline V gene lookup returns CDR1 LNHNV and CDR2 YYDKDF (reference sequence). V shed 5 bases, J shed 7 bases, and the junction held 7 bases outside the gene matches. This CDR3 spans 15 amino acids.

V is TRBV9 and J is TRBJ1-2; TRBD1 agrees at 10 bases. This CDR3 is 18 amino acids long. Trimming at V came to 0 bases and at J to 0 bases, leaving 8 bases not matched to a gene. Germline CDR1 reads SGDLS; CDR2 reads YYNGEE. As DNA, the CDR3 is TGTGCCAGCAGCGTAGACGGGACAGGGGAAGGGGCTAACTATGGCTACACCTTC. Its translation is CASSVDGTGEGANYGYTF.

This clone was seen a handful of times. Mismatch with germline at one junction end may stem from a read error. The gene calls are TRBV7-7 and TRBJ2-1, with 10 positions matching TRBD2. Germline lookup yields CDR1 SSHAT and CDR2 FNYEAQ (reference sequence). This CDR3 has 15 residues. The CDR3 here is CASSSTSGANNEQFF. The CDR3 nucleotides read TGTGCTAGCAGCTCCACTAGCGGGGCGAACAATGAGCAGTTCTTC.

The V gene is TRBV12-3 or TRBV12-4, the J gene TRBJ1-2; D perhaps matches TRBD1 (5 bases). The CDR3 consists of 12 residues. Trimming cost V 7 bases and J 7 bases, with 13 bases left between them. This CDR3 is CASTTRARGYTF. The DNA for the CDR3 is TGTGCCAGCACTACCAGGGCTCGTGGCTACACCTTC.

The rearrangement uses TRBV24-1 and TRBJ2-2; TRBD1 aligns across 9 bases. This CDR3 region has 16 residues. J was trimmed by 5 bases and V by 4 bases; bases with no gene match: 7. Germline CDR1 KGHDR, CDR2 SFDVKD. The CDR3 region has the DNA TGTGCCACCAGTGACCCCGGGACAGGGATAACCGGGGAGCTGTTTTTT. Translating it yields CATSDPGTGITGELFF.

The chain recombines TRBV18 with TRBJ2-6; 9 positions match TRBD1. This CDR3 has 18 residues. The germline V gene encodes CDR1 KGHSH and CDR2 LQKENI. V dropped 7 bases and J dropped 0; count of bases not matched to a gene: 10. CDR3 protein: CASFSPGTGNSGANVLTF. The DNA for the CDR3 is TGTGCCAGCTTTAGTCCCGGGACAGGGAACTCTGGGGCCAACGTCCTGACTTTC.

The V and J genes are TRBV2 and TRBJ2-5; TRBD2 matches 8 bases. CDR3 size: 16 residues. Per the germline V gene, CDR1 is SNHLY and CDR2 is FYNNEI. With 4 bases clipped from V and 2 bases from J, the junction kept 9 bases outside the gene matches. CDR3 nucleotide sequence: TGTGCCAGCAGTGTTGCGGGGGGTCGGCGACAAGAGACCCAGTACTTC. Its protein is CASSVAGGRRQETQYF.

This clone was detected a few times. V gene TRBV5-5 combines with J gene TRBJ2-5; 7 bases agree with TRBD1. The ends lost 3 bases at V and 1 base at J; junction bases unmatched: 6. CDR3 size: 15 residues. The germline CDR1 and CDR2 sequences are SGHKS and YYEKEE (reference sequence). This CDR3 is CASSSRDRTQETQYF. Written as DNA, the CDR3 is TGTGCCAGCAGCTCCCGGGACAGAACCCAAGAGACCCAGTACTTC.

The sample holds a few counts of this clone. This sequence joins TRBV10-1 and TRBJ2-7; D not certain. This CDR3 comprises 12 residues. Per the germline V gene, CDR1 is WNHNN and CDR2 is SYGVQD (reference sequence). Trimming removed 5 bases from V and 5 bases from J, with 10 bases in between. Written as DNA, the CDR3 is TGCGCCAGCAGTCAATACGGTGACGAGCAGTACTTC. Amino acids: CASSQYGDEQYF.

V is TRBV10-2 and J is TRBJ2-2; possibly TRBD2 for D (6 bases). Trimming shortened V by 2 bases and J by 4 bases, and 8 bases separated the two germline ends. CDR3 length: 14 amino acids. Germline assignment: CDR1 WSHSY and CDR2 SAAADI. CDR3: CASSELGGTGELFF. CDR3 nucleotides: TGCGCCAGCAGTGAGCTGGGGGGCACCGGGGAGCTGTTTTTT.

This clone was observed a handful of times. The chain has TRBV5-1 and TRBJ1-6; tentative D call: TRBD1 (5 bases). V lost 4 bases, J lost 4 bases, and 21 bases lay in between. Germline V lookup: CDR1 SGHRS, CDR2 YFSETQ. The CDR3 contains 18 residues. CDR3 nucleotide sequence: TGCGCCAGCAGCCGCTTAGGTTTGTCAGGGAATTATAATTCACCCCTCCACTTT. Translating gives CASSRLGLSGNYNSPLHF. The full variable domain, with the rest looked up from reference TRBV5-1 and TRBJ1-6, is KAGVTQTPRYLIKTRGQQVTLSCSPISGHRSVSWYQQTPGQGLQFLFEYFSETQRNKGNFPGRFSGRQFSNSRSEMNVSTLELGDSALYLCASSRLGLSGNYNSPLHFGNGTRLTVT.

This clone has only a few counts. V is TRBV6-2 or TRBV6-3 and J is TRBJ2-5, with 7 bases fitting TRBD2. V lost 6 bases and J lost 2; bases outside the gene matches: 3. From germline, CDR1 is MNHEY and CDR2 SVGEGT. CDR3 length equals 13 residues. CDR3 DNA sequence: TGTGCCAGCAGCGCGGGACTACAAGAGACCCAGTACTTC. This gives the protein CASSAGLQETQYF.

The chain combines TRBV21-1 with TRBJ1-3; the table's D call TRBD1 went unverified against the DNA. TRBV21-1 is noted as a pseudogene. This CDR3 has 14 residues. DNA for the CDR3: TGTGCCAGCAGCGAAAGGCAGGGTCGAAACACCATATATTTT. This gives the protein CASSERQGRNTIYF.

The chain uses TRBV7-2 and TRBJ1-5; possibly TRBD1 for D (6 bases). This CDR3 comprises 13 residues. Trimming stripped 5 bases from V and 7 bases from J, with 12 bases between. CDR1 is SGHTA and CDR2 is FQGNSA in the germline V gene. The CDR3: CASSVNREQPQHF. The CDR3 DNA sequence: TGTGCCAGCAGCGTCAACAGGGAGCAGCCCCAGCATTTT.

The chain employs TRBV7-9 and TRBJ1-1, with 9 bases lining up with TRBD1. This CDR3 is 19 amino acids long. Germline V gives CDR1 SEHNR, CDR2 FQNEAQ (reference sequence). The V and J ends lost 0 bases and 4 bases, in that order; junction bases with no gene match: 15. The DNA for the CDR3 is TGTGCCAGCAGCTTAGCCTTGACAGGGGGTAGTGGGGTAGTCACTGAAGCTTTCTTT. Amino acids: CASSLALTGGSGVVTEAFF. Full variable domain (rest looked up from reference TRBV7-9 and TRBJ1-1): DTGVSQNPRHKITKRGQNVTFRCDPISEHNRLYWYRQTLGQGPEFLTYFQNEAQLEKSRLLSDRFSAERPKGSFSTLEIQRTEQGDSAMYLCASSLALTGGSGVVTEAFFGQGTRLTVV.

The genes are TRBV27 and TRBJ2-3, with D perhaps matching TRBD1 (5 bases). The length of the CDR3 is 17 residues. The V and J ends lost 7 bases and 1 base respectively, with 21 bases between them. Germline lookup yields CDR1 MNHEY and CDR2 SMNVEV (reference sequence). The CDR3 coding sequence is TGTGCCAGCATGTCAATTCCAGGGATGGGGCGCACAGATACGCAGTATTTT. It yields the protein CASMSIPGMGRTDTQYF.